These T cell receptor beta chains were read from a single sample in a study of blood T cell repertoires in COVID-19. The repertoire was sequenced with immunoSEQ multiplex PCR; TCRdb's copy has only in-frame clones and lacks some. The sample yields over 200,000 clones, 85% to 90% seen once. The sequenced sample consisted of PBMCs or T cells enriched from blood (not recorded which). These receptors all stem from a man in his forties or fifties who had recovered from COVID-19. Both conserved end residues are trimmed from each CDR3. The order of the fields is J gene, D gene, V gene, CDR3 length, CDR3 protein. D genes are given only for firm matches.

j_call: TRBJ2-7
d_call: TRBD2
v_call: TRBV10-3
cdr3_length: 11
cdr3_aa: ACGSGTSYEQY

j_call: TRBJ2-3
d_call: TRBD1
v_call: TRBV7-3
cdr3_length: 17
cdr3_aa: ASSLRLWTGDQSRDTQY

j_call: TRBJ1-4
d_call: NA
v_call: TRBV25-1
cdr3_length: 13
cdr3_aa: ASSDGGATNEKLF

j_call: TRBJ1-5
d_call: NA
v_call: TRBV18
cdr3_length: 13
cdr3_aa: ASSPPLETNQPQH

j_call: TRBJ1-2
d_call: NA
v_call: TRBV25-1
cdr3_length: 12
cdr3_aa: ASSEYGGNYGYT

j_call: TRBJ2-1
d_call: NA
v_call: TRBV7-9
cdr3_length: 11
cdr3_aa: ASSPQGYSEQF

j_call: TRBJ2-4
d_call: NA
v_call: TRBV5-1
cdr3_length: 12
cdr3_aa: ASSLGQSQNIQY

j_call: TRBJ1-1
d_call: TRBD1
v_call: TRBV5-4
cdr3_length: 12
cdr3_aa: ASSEDRANTEAF

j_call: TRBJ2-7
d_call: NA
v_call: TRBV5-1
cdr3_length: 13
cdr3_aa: ASSFLRDPTYEQY

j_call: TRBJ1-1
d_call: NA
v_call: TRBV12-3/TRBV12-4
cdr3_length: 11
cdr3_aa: ASSLGGDTEAF

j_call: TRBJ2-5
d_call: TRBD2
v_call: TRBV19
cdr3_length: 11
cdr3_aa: ASRPTSGETQY

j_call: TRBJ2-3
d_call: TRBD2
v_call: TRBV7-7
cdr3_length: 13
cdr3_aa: ASSLGLAGRDTQY

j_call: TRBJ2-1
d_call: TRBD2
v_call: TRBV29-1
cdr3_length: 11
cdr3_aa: SVGTSGNNEQF

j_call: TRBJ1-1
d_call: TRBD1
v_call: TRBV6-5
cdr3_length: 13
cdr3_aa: ANLPQGARNTEAF